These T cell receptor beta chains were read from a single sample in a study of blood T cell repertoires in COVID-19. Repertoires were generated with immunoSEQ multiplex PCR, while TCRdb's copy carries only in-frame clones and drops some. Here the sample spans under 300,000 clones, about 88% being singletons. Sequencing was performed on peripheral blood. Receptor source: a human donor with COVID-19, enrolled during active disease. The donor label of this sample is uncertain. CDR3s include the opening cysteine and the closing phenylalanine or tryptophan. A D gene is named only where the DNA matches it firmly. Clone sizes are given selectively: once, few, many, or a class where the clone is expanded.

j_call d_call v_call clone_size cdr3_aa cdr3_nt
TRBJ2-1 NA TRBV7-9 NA CASSRDLSEQFF TGTGCCAGCAGCCGTGATCTTAGTGAGCAGTTCTTC
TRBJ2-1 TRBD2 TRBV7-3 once CASSYGLAGVNEQFF TGTGCCAGCAGCTACGGACTAGCGGGAGTCAATGAGCAGTTCTTC
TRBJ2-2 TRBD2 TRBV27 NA CASSLFLAGTGELFF TGTGCCAGCAGTTTATTCCTAGCGGGAACCGGGGAGCTGTTTTTT
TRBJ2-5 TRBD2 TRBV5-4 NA CASSLGAGVPRETQYF TGTGCCAGCAGCCTCGGCGCGGGGGTTCCGCGGGAGACCCAGTACTTC
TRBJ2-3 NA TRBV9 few CASSVKATDTQYF TGTGCCAGCAGCGTAAAAGCCACAGATACGCAGTATTTT
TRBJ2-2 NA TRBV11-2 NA CASSFQGGNTGELFF TGTGCCAGCAGCTTTCAGGGTGGAAACACCGGGGAGCTGTTTTTT
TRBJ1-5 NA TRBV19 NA CASGGTGNQPQHF TGTGCCAGTGGAGGGACGGGAAATCAGCCCCAGCATTTT
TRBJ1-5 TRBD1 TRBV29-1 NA CSVRDSPNQPQHF TGCAGCGTCCGGGACAGCCCCAATCAGCCCCAGCATTTT
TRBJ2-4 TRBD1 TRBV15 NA CATSRGDRGRTQYF TGTGCCACCAGCAGAGGGGACAGGGGGCGGACTCAGTACTTC
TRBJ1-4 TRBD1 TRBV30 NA CAWSGPGTVGEKLFF TGTGCCTGGAGTGGCCCCGGGACAGTGGGTGAAAAACTGTTTTTT
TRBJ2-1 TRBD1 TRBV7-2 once CASRPTGSSYNEQFF TGTGCCAGCAGACCGACAGGGAGCTCCTACAATGAGCAGTTCTTC
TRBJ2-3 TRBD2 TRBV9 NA CASRAAGGGTDTQYF TGTGCCAGCAGAGCAGCGGGAGGGGGCACAGATACGCAGTATTTT
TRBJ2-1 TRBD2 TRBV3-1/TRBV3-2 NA CASSLMGLAVTYNEQFF TGTGCCAGCAGCCTTATGGGACTAGCGGTTACTTACAATGAGCAGTTCTTC
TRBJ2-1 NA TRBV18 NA CASSPAEVLYNEQFF TGTGCCAGCTCACCTGCGGAGGTTCTATACAATGAGCAGTTCTTC
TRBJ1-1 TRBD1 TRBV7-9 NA CASSTRDRVIWPTTEAFF TGTGCCAGCAGCACCCGGGACAGGGTCATATGGCCTACTACTGAAGCTTTCTTT
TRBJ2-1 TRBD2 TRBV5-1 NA CASSPSGGISYNEQFF TGCGCCAGCAGCCCAAGCGGGGGGATCTCCTACAATGAGCAGTTCTTC
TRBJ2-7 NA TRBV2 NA CASQGNQGPGEQYF TGTGCCAGCCAGGGAAACCAGGGGCCGGGGGAGCAGTACTTC
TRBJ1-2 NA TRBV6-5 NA CASSYSIFGPGGYTF TGTGCCAGCAGTTACTCGATTTTCGGCCCGGGTGGCTACACCTTC
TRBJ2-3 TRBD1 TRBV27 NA CASSSLTGAADTQYF TGTGCCAGCAGTTCCCTGACAGGGGCGGCAGATACGCAGTATTTT
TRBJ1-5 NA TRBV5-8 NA CASSPRVGGARGGPQHF TGTGCCAGCAGCCCCCGAGTTGGGGGGGCGCGGGGCGGGCCCCAGCATTTT
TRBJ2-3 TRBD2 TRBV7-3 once CASSRPGGRGTDTQYF TGTGCCAGCAGCCGCCCTGGCGGGAGGGGCACAGATACGCAGTATTTT
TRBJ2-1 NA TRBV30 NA CAWSAPFLVRSSYNEQFF TGTGCCTGGAGTGCCCCCTTTTTGGTCCGGAGCTCCTACAATGAGCAGTTCTTC
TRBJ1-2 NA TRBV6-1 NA CASSEVHVGGYGYTF TGTGCCAGCAGTGAAGTCCACGTGGGGGGCTATGGCTACACCTTC
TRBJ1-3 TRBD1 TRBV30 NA CAWGQAYSGNTIYF TGTGCCTGGGGACAGGCGTACTCTGGAAACACCATATATTTT
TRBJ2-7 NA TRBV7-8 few CASSLVSRTASSYEQYF TGTGCCAGCAGCTTAGTCTCCAGGACTGCCAGCTCCTACGAGCAGTACTTC
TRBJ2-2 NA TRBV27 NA CASSRTYGPIHSGELFF TGTGCCAGCAGCCGGACTTACGGTCCAATTCATTCCGGGGAGCTGTTTTTT
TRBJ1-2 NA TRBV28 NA CASSTTEYNYGYTF TGTGCCAGCAGTACTACGGAGTACAACTATGGCTACACCTTC
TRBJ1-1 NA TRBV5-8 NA CASSVGVGTEAFF TGTGCCAGCAGCGTCGGGGTGGGCACTGAAGCTTTCTTT
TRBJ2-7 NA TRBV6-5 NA CASSSPGSYEQYF TGTGCCAGCAGTTCGCCAGGATCCTACGAGCAGTACTTC
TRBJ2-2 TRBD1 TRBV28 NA CASNRKTGVNTGELFF TGTGCCAGCAACCGAAAGACAGGGGTGAACACCGGGGAGCTGTTTTTT
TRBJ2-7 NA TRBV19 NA CASSMRQGTYEQYF TGTGCCAGTAGTATGCGGCAGGGAACCTACGAGCAGTACTTC
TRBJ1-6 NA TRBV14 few CASSQDAGGYSPLHF TGTGCCAGCAGCCAAGATGCGGGAGGGTATTCACCCCTCCACTTT
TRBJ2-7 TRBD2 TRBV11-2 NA CASSQRLAGVNYEQYF TGTGCCAGCAGCCAACGACTAGCGGGGGTTAACTACGAGCAGTACTTC
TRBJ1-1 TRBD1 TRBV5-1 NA CASSQGGHGTEAFF TGCGCCAGCAGCCAGGGGGGACATGGGACTGAAGCTTTCTTT
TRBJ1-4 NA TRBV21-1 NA CASSKANRGLSNEKLFF TGTGCCAGCAGCAAAGCGAACAGGGGGCTGTCTAATGAAAAACTGTTTTTT
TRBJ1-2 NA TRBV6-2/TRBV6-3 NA CASSYRDRTHYGYTF TGTGCCAGCAGTTACCGCGACAGGACCCACTATGGCTACACCTTC
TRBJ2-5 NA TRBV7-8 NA CASSRVAAGGETQYF TGTGCCAGCAGCCGAGTCGCGGCCGGGGGAGAGACCCAGTACTTC
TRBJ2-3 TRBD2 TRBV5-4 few CASSLAGRVDTQYF TGTGCCAGCAGCTTGGCCGGGAGGGTAGATACGCAGTATTTT
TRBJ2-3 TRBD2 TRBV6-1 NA CASSGGRLAGSTDTQYF TGTGCCAGCAGTGGCGGAAGACTAGCGGGAAGCACAGATACGCAGTATTTT
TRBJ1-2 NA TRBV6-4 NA CASSHDSRAGYTF TGTGCCAGCAGCCATGACAGCCGAGCGGGCTACACCTTC
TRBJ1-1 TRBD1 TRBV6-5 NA CASSYEVTGWTEAFF TGTGCCAGCAGTTACGAGGTGACAGGGTGGACTGAAGCTTTCTTT
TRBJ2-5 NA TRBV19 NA CASSIGRQETQYF TGTGCCAGTAGTATAGGCAGACAAGAGACCCAGTACTTC
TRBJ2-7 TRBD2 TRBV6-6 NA CASSYPGLAGYEQYF TGTGCCAGCAGTTACCCGGGACTAGCAGGGTACGAGCAGTACTTC
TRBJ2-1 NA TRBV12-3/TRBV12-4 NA CASSFGPRLEQFF TGTGCCAGCAGTTTTGGGCCCCGACTAGAGCAGTTCTTC
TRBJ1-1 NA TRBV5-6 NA CASSLGAGPKYAFF TGTGCCAGCAGCTTGGGAGCGGGACCCAAGTACGCTTTCTTT
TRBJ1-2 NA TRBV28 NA CASSLGLGGYGYTF TGTGCCAGCAGTCTTGGTCTGGGGGGCTATGGCTACACCTTC
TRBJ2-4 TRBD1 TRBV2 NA CASRGTGGNIQYF TGTGCCAGCAGAGGGACAGGGGGAAACATTCAGTACTTC
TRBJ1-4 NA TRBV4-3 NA CASSQDVAGEGEKLFF TGCGCCAGCAGCCAAGACGTCGCAGGGGAAGGTGAAAAACTGTTTTTT
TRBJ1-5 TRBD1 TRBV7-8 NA CASSLGQGTYQPQHF TGTGCCAGCAGCCTTGGACAGGGGACTTATCAGCCCCAGCATTTT
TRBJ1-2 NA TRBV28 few CASSAPMTINYGYTF TGTGCCAGCAGTGCACCCATGACTATTAACTATGGCTACACCTTC